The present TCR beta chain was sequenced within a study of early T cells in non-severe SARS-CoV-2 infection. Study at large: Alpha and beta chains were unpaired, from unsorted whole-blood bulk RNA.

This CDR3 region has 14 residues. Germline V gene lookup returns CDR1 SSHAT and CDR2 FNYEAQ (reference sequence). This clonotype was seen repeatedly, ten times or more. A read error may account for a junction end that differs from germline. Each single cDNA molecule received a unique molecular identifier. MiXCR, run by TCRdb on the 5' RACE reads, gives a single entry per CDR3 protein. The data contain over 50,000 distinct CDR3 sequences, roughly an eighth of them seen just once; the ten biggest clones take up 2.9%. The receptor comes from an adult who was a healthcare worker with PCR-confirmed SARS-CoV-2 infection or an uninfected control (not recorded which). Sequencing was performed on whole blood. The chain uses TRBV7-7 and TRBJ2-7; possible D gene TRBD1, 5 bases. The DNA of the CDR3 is TGTGCTAGCAGCTTAGGGGCCACAGCCTCCGAGCAGTACTTC. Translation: CASSLGATASEQYF.